One and the same sample provided the 25 T cell receptor beta chains below, sequenced in a study of control samples from healthy donors and cancer patients. Sequenced by immunoSEQ multiplex PCR; TCRdb stores in-frame clones only, minus some. This table has around 57,000 clones, more than 85% appearing once. Sample: PBMCs. The receptors stem from a young man with colorectal cancer.

The V gene is TRBV5-6, the J gene TRBJ2-6; 7 bases map to TRBD1. J was trimmed by 4 bases and V by 3 bases; bases with no gene match: 10. The CDR3 is 17 residues long. The V gene's germline CDR1 is SGHDT and CDR2 YYEEEE. As DNA, the CDR3 is TGTGCCAGCAGCTCCTCGACAGGGATCGCCGGGGCCAACGTCCTGACTTTC. It yields the protein CASSSSTGIAGANVLTF. The full variable domain, completed using reference TRBV5-6 and TRBJ2-6, is DAGVTQSPTHLIKTRGQQVTLRCSPKSGHDTVSWYQQALGQGPQFIFQYYEEEERQRGNFPDRFSGHQFPNYSSELNVNALLLGDSALYLCASSSSTGIAGANVLTFGAGSRLTVL.

This rearrangement joins TRBV5-4 to TRBJ1-1; D not certain. The CDR3 totals 13 residues. V was cut by 2 bases and J by 4 bases, with 9 bases left in between. Germline assignment: CDR1 SGHNT and CDR2 YYREEE (reference sequence). The CDR3 DNA reads TGTGCCAGCAGCTTCAGAGGGTCCACTGAAGCTTTCTTT. This sequence encodes CASSFRGSTEAFF.

V and J are TRBV30 and TRBJ1-5; TRBD1 might be the D (5 bases). Germline V lookup: CDR1 GTSNPN, CDR2 SVGIG (reference sequence). Trimming cost V 7 bases and J 4 bases, with 17 bases left between them. The CDR3 covers 14 residues. The CDR3 DNA reads TGTGCCTTCGAGCACAAACAGGTGAATCAGCCCCAGCATTTT. Translation: CAFEHKQVNQPQHF.

This chain connects TRBV11-2 to TRBJ1-2, with a tentative D call TRBD1 (5 bases). Trimming cost V 1 base and J 4 bases, with 13 bases left between them. Germline V gene lookup returns CDR1 SGHAT and CDR2 FQNNGV. There are 15 residues in the CDR3. As DNA, the CDR3 is TGTGCCAGCAGCTTAGTAGGCGGGGCAGGCTATGGCTACACCTTC. Its translation is CASSLVGGAGYGYTF.

The J gene is TRBJ1-2, the V gene TRBV5-1, with TRBD1 matching 7 bases. The germline CDR1 and CDR2 sequences are SGHRS and YFSETQ. This CDR3 is 14 amino acids long. Losses at the gene ends were 1 base for V and 2 bases for J; bases not matched to a gene: 2. This chain's CDR3 is CASSLQGGNYGYTF. The CDR3 nucleotides are TGCGCCAGCAGCTTGCAGGGGGGCAACTATGGCTACACCTTC.

This chain links TRBV4-3 with TRBJ1-1; TRBD1 agrees at 7 bases. J lost 4 bases, V lost 2 bases, and 4 bases had no gene match. This CDR3 comprises 14 residues. Germline V gene lookup returns CDR1 LGHNA and CDR2 YSLEER. This chain's CDR3 is CASSQYRGPTEAFF. The CDR3 DNA sequence: TGCGCCAGCAGCCAATACAGGGGTCCCACTGAAGCTTTCTTT.

This clone was recorded only once. V usage is TRBV30 and J usage is TRBJ1-2; 11 bases map to TRBD1. V lost 8 bases, J lost 1 base, and 6 bases stayed unmatched. Germline CDR1 and CDR2: GTSNPN and SVGIG (reference sequence). The CDR3 has 14 amino acids. The CDR3 nucleotides are TGTGCCGGGGACAGGGGGAATGGTAACTATGGCTACACCTTC. Its protein is CAGDRGNGNYGYTF.

The rearrangement links TRBV5-5 to TRBJ1-6; the D is unclear. Germline assignment: CDR1 SGHKS and CDR2 YYEKEE (reference sequence). The CDR3 runs 16 residues. V gave up 4 bases and J gave up 4 bases, with 15 bases separating them. The CDR3 DNA reads TGTGCCAGCAGCCCCTCCGAGCGGGCGTATAATTCACCCCTCCACTTT. Translated: CASSPSERAYNSPLHF.

The genes are TRBV15 and TRBJ2-5; maybe TRBD1 (7 bases). Germline loops: CDR1 LNHNV, CDR2 YYDKDF (reference sequence). CDR3 length: 16 amino acids. V was trimmed by 4 bases and J by 3 bases, leaving 18 bases between them. The CDR3 DNA is TGTGCCACCAGCAACTTGGCAGGGGGGTTGGAAGAGACCCAGTACTTC. The encoded protein is CATSNLAGGLEETQYF. Full variable domain (outside the CDR3, taken from reference TRBV15 and TRBJ2-5): DAMVIQNPRYQVTQFGKPVTLSCSQTLNHNVMYWYQQKSSQAPKLLFHYYDKDFNNEADTPDNFQSRRPNTSFCFLDIRSPGLGDTAMYLCATSNLAGGLEETQYFGPGTRLLVL.

This rearrangement joins TRBV5-5 to TRBJ1-2, with D hard to call. Germline V gene sequence: CDR1 SGHKS, CDR2 YYEKEE (reference sequence). V was pared by 2 bases and J by 0 bases, with 20 bases between. The CDR3 totals 18 residues. This chain's CDR3 is CASSLSSFGLRANYGYTF. The DNA of the CDR3 is TGTGCCAGCAGCTTAAGCTCTTTTGGACTTCGAGCTAACTATGGCTACACCTTC.

The chain combines TRBV11-2 with TRBJ2-1; 7 nucleotides align to TRBD1. V gave up 4 bases and J gave up 8 bases; unmatched junction bases: 14. The CDR3 has 16 amino acids. Germline V CDR1 and CDR2: SGHAT, FQNNGV. CDR3 DNA: TGTGCCAGCAGCTCCGGATATACAGGGGCTCGCGATGAGCAGTTCTTC. It is translated as CASSSGYTGARDEQFF.

The chain has TRBV4-2 and TRBJ1-2, with D tentatively TRBD1 (5 bases). Germline values: CDR1 LGHNA, CDR2 YNFKEQ. V was shortened by 0 bases and J by 4 bases, with 12 bases between the two germline ends. The CDR3 has 15 residues. CDR3 in amino acids: CASSQDFGTSYGYTF. In DNA form, the CDR3 reads TGTGCCAGCAGCCAAGACTTCGGGACTTCCTATGGCTACACCTTC.

The chain recombines TRBV6-2 or TRBV6-3 with TRBJ2-1, with 8 bases aligning to TRBD2. The CDR3 runs to 17 residues. Per the germline V gene, CDR1 is MNHEY and CDR2 is SVGEGT. The J segment lost 0 bases and the V segment lost 5 bases, leaving 9 bases of the junction unmatched. The CDR3 loop is CASSTGVAGNSYNEQFF. CDR3 nucleotides: TGTGCCAGCAGTACTGGGGTAGCGGGGAACTCCTACAATGAGCAGTTCTTC.

The rearrangement joins TRBV5-4 to TRBJ1-3; D gene unclear. Per germline, CDR1 SGHNT and CDR2 YYREEE (reference sequence). V lost 1 base and J lost 2, with 7 bases in between. The CDR3 runs 14 residues. The CDR3 DNA sequence: TGTGCCAGCAGCTTGCTAGGGCCTGGAAACACCATATATTTT. This sequence encodes CASSLLGPGNTIYF.

The rearrangement links TRBV6-6 to TRBJ1-4; the match to TRBD1 covers 12 bases. The V segment lost 5 bases and the J segment 8 bases; nucleotides outside the gene matches: 15. Germline values: CDR1 MNHNY, CDR2 SVGAGI (reference sequence). There are 18 residues in the CDR3. DNA of the CDR3: TGTGCCAGCAGTCCCAGACCGGGACAGGGGGCTTTTGTGGAAAAACTGTTTTTT. This codes for CASSPRPGQGAFVEKLFF.

This chain connects TRBV28 to TRBJ2-1; 7 bases align to TRBD1. Trimming took 3 bases from V and 3 from J; bases not matched to a gene: 14. The CDR3 runs to 18 residues. Looked up from germline, CDR1 is MDHEN and CDR2 is SYDVKM. CDR3 protein: CASSFSKGQTINYNEQFF. For the CDR3, the DNA is TGTGCCAGCAGTTTTTCGAAGGGACAGACCATAAACTACAATGAGCAGTTCTTC.

The chain has TRBV21-1 and TRBJ2-3; the table names TRBD1, a call not compared with the DNA. TRBV21-1 is annotated as a pseudogene. This CDR3 region has 13 residues. The CDR3: CASSSRGTDTQYF. The CDR3, as DNA: TGTGCCAGCTCCTCGAGGGGGACAGATACGCAGTATTTT.

The gene calls are TRBV2 and TRBJ1-2; D is unresolved. V gave up 3 bases and J gave up 4 bases, with 9 bases separating them. This CDR3 has 13 residues. Germline loops: CDR1 SNHLY, CDR2 FYNNEI. The CDR3 is CASSDLPRYGYTF. The CDR3 bases are TGTGCCAGCAGTGATTTGCCACGCTATGGCTACACCTTC.

This rearrangement joins TRBV7-8 to TRBJ1-5, with 7 bases lining up with TRBD1. The CDR3 extends over 15 amino acids. V shed 1 base and J 4 bases; nucleotides not matched to a gene: 4. Germline V gene data show CDR1 as SGHVS and CDR2 as FQNEAQ. The CDR3: CASSLGTTGNQPQHF. CDR3 nucleotide sequence: TGTGCCAGCAGCTTAGGGACGACAGGGAATCAGCCCCAGCATTTT.

The genes are TRBV3-1 (or the pseudogene TRBV3-2) and TRBJ1-2; the D gene is possibly TRBD1 (5 bases). CDR1 and CDR2 from the germline V gene are LGHDT and YNNKEL (reference sequence). Trimming left V 2 bases short and J 8 bases short, with 12 bases between. The length of the CDR3 is 13 residues. CDR3 in DNA: TGTGCCAGCAGCCAAAAGGGGTATAGGGGCTACACCTTC. Protein sequence: CASSQKGYRGYTF.

This rearrangement joins TRBV29-1 to TRBJ2-1; D tentatively fits TRBD1 or TRBD2 (5 bases each). Per germline, CDR1 SQVTM and CDR2 ANQGSEA. The V gene lost 6 bases and the J gene lost 4 bases, with 13 bases spanning the gap. This CDR3 has 13 amino acids. CDR3 protein: CSVRGSGYNEQFF. In DNA form, the CDR3 reads TGCAGCGTGAGGGGAAGTGGATACAATGAGCAGTTCTTC.

J is TRBJ2-2 and V is TRBV5-1; 9 bases agree with TRBD1. The germline CDR1 and CDR2 sequences are SGHRS and YFSETQ. The CDR3 totals 14 residues. J gave up 6 bases and V 10 bases, and 10 bases lay outside the gene matches. The CDR3 DNA sequence: TGCGCCGGTAGTACAGGGGGCGCCGCCGGGGAGCTGTTTTTT. This codes for CAGSTGGAAGELFF.

The V gene is TRBV4-3, the J gene TRBJ2-4, with unresolved D. V was clipped by 0 bases and J by 7 bases, with 7 bases between them. Germline V lookup: CDR1 LGHNA, CDR2 YSLEER. The CDR3 totals 13 residues. The CDR3 protein is CASSQDLVNIQYF. DNA for the CDR3: TGCGCCAGCAGCCAAGATCTGGTGAACATTCAGTACTTC.

This clone has a single count. The chain joins TRBV30 to TRBJ2-3; 7 bases agree with TRBD1. This CDR3 has 13 residues. Trimming cost V 2 bases and J 2 bases; bases outside gene matches: 1. Germline V lookup: CDR1 GTSNPN, CDR2 SVGIG (reference sequence). This chain's CDR3 is CAWSRGPTDTQYF. DNA for the CDR3: TGTGCCTGGAGTAGGGGGCCCACAGATACGCAGTATTTT. Based on the CDR3 plus reference TRBV30 and TRBJ2-3, the full variable domain is SQTIHQWPATLVQPVGSPLSLECTVEGTSNPNLYWYRQAAGRGLQLLFYSVGIGQISSEVPQNLSASRPQDRQFILSSKKLLLSDSGFYLCAWSRGPTDTQYFGPGTRLTVL.

The rearrangement joins TRBV5-4 to TRBJ2-3; 7 bases match TRBD2. The CDR3 is 14 residues long. CDR1 SGHNT and CDR2 YYREEE come from the germline V gene (reference sequence). The V and J ends lost 0 bases and 5 bases, in that order; junction bases with no gene match: 3. The CDR3 loop is CASSLAGTKDTQYF. The CDR3 nucleotides are TGTGCCAGCAGCTTGGCTGGGACTAAAGATACGCAGTATTTT.